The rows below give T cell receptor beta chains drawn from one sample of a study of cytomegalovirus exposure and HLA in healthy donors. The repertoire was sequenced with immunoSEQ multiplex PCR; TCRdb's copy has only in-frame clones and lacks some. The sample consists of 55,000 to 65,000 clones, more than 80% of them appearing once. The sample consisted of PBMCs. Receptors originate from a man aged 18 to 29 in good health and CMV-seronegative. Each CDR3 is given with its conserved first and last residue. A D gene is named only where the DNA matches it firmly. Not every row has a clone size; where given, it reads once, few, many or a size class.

TGTGCCAGCAGCCGGGGGAGGGAGACCCAGTACTTC	CASSRGRETQYF	-	TRBJ2-5	TRBV7-9	-	12
TGTGCCAGCACCGCAGGGCGAGGGGGCCAGCCCCAGCATTTT	CASTAGRGGQPQHF	-	TRBJ1-5	TRBV6-1	TRBD1	14
TGTGCCAGCAGCTTAGACACTTATACGCAGTATTTT	CASSLDTYTQYF	-	TRBJ2-3	TRBV5-6	-	12
TGCGCCAGCAGTGACTCTTACGAGCAGTACTTC	CASSDSYEQYF	-	TRBJ2-7	TRBV10-1	-	11
TGTGCCAGGGGAGGGAGGGGACGCTCTGGAAACACCATATATTTT	CARGGRGRSGNTIYF	-	TRBJ1-3	TRBV6-6	-	15
TGTGCCAGCAGTAGGACAGGGGACTCTGGAGGCGGTCAGTGCTTCAATGAGCAGTTCTTC	CASSRTGDSGGGQCFNEQFF	-	TRBJ2-1	TRBV7-3	TRBD1	20
TGTGCCACCAGCACCAGACAGGGGGCGAGGAATGAGCAGTTCTTC	CATSTRQGARNEQFF	-	TRBJ2-1	TRBV15	TRBD1	15
TGTGCCAGCAGCACCGCTAGCGGGGGCACAGATACGCAGTATTTT	CASSTASGGTDTQYF	few	TRBJ2-3	TRBV7-2	TRBD2	15
TGCGCCAGCAGCCAACCCTACGGGACAGGGCACACCGGGGAGCTGTTTTTT	CASSQPYGTGHTGELFF	-	TRBJ2-2	TRBV4-1	TRBD1	17
TGTGCCAGCAGTGGGCTGACAGGGGGACCTGTTTGCGACGAGCAGTACTTC	CASSGLTGGPVCDEQYF	-	TRBJ2-7	TRBV6-4	TRBD1	17
TGTGCCAGCAGTTTTTTGAGGACACCGAACACTGAAGCTTTCTTT	CASSFLRTPNTEAFF	-	TRBJ1-1	TRBV27	-	15
TGTGCCAGCAGTTTGGTGGCAGGGGGCCGCTCTGGAAACACCATATATTTT	CASSLVAGGRSGNTIYF	-	TRBJ1-3	TRBV28	TRBD1	17
TGTGCCAGCAGCTCCTCCCCCGCGGGAGGGCCAAACAATGAGCAGTTCTTC	CASSSSPAGGPNNEQFF	-	TRBJ2-1	TRBV11-3	TRBD2	17
TGTGCCAGTAGGGGACCGGGACTAGCGACTCCCTACGAGCAGTACTTC	CASRGPGLATPYEQYF	-	TRBJ2-7	TRBV19	TRBD2	16
TGTGCCAGCAGGCCCGGGACTACTAGCACAGATACGCAGTATTTT	CASRPGTTSTDTQYF	-	TRBJ2-3	TRBV2	TRBD2	15
TGTGCCAGCAGTTTGGGGTCCTTGGGGGGGTCCACTGAAGCTTTCTTT	CASSLGSLGGSTEAFF	-	TRBJ1-1	TRBV27	-	16